Included here is one T cell receptor (beta chain) sequence, with context. Its antigen is still unknown. The sample comes from a study of Ad26.COV2.S vaccination and SARS-CoV-2 variants. The CDR3 loop spans 17 amino acids. The V gene end was trimmed by 4 bases and the J gene end by 8 bases; junction bases not matched to a gene: 14. In germline, CDR1 is KGHSH, CDR2 LQKENI. Study-wide points: Possible underestimation of total T cell responses by the TCR breadth and depth analyses was noted. Considerable breadth of spike-specific CD8+ and CD4+ T cell responses has reportedly been documented following vaccination.

As to treatment: some 20 received Ad26.COV2.S at low or high dose, single or two shots; about 5 received placebo; per-sample allocation not given. Day 63 after the first vaccine or placebo injection was the time point for sampling. SARS-CoV-2 spike from the Wuhan strain was encoded by the vaccine, an Ad26 vector. The repertoire was sequenced with immunoSEQ multiplex PCR; TCRdb's copy has only in-frame clones and lacks some. Here the sample spans fewer than 600,000 clones, 80% to 90% being singletons. The TCR sequence derives from a person between 18 and 65 years old who received the Ad26.COV2.S COVID-19 vaccine or a placebo. The chain uses TRBV18 and TRBJ1-6, with TRBD1 matching 7 bases. Sequencing was performed on peripheral blood, taken in a trial of Ad26.COV2.S vaccine versus placebo. In DNA, the CDR3 is TGTGCCAGCTCACTGACCCGGGACAGAACCATCTATTCACCCCTCCACTTT. Its translation: CASSLTRDRTIYSPLHF.